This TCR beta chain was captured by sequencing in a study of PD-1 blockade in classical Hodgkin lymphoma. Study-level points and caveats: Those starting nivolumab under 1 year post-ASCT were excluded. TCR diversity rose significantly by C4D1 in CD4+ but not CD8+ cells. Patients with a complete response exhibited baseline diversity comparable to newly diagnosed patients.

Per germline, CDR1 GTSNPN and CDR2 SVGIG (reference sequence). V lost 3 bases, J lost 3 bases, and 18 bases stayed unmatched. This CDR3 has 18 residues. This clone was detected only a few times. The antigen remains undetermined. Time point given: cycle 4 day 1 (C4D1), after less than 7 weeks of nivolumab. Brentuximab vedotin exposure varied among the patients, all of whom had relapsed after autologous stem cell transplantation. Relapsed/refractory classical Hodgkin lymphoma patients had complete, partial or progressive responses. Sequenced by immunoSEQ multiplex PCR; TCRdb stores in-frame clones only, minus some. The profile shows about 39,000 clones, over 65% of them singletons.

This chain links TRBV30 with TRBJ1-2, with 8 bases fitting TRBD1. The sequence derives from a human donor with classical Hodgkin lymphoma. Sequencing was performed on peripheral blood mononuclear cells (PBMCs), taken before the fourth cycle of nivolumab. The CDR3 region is CAWSPEGDWDRRYYGYTF. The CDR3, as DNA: TGTGCCTGGAGCCCAGAGGGGGATTGGGACAGGCGATACTATGGCTACACCTTC.